The source of this T cell receptor beta chain is a study of blood T cell repertoires in COVID-19. Germline V CDR1 and CDR2: SGHTA, FQGNSA. With 5 bases removed from V and 3 bases from J, the gap between germline ends came to 5 bases. The CDR3 totals 11 residues. Only in-frame clones appear in the TCRdb table, and some are missing; sequencing was by immunoSEQ multiplex PCR. The sample records about 76,000 clones, 75% to 90% being singletons. This TCR came from a human donor in a cohort sampled during active COVID-19. The chain carries TRBV7-2 and TRBJ2-7; D remains ambiguous. Specimen: peripheral blood. CDR3 sequence: CASSPYYEQYF. Here the CDR3 DNA reads TGTGCCAGCAGCCCTTACTACGAGCAGTACTTC.